This is a list of T cell receptor beta chains from one sample in a study of blood T cell repertoires in COVID-19. Assay used: immunoSEQ multiplex PCR; TCRdb lists only in-frame clones, some missing. The table lists under 400,000 clones, about 90% of them singletons. The specimen was peripheral blood. The receptors shown here come from a man between 18 and 35 years old with active or convalescent COVID-19. Both conserved end residues are part of each CDR3.

v_gene | CDR3aa
TRBV7-2 | CASSQGDSSLYEQYF
TRBV4-3 | CASSQVASGAPGTGELFF
TRBV27 | CASSFSPGGHPSYNEQFF
TRBV14 | CASSQREGGKQYF
TRBV27 | CASSLWGSSNQPQHF
TRBV11-1 | CASSLEGRETQYF
TRBV5-4 | CASSLAGTGRTGELFF
TRBV6-5 | CASSYSRQGSYNEQFF
TRBV11-1 | CASSLVNSPLHF
TRBV28 | CASSSAPGGGNTEAFF
TRBV5-1 | CASSQGQNYGYTF
TRBV10-2 | CASSEGGRSSYNEQFF
TRBV19 | CASSARGGLRNQPQHF
TRBV9 | CASSVVGTTGEQFF
TRBV4-1 | CASSQVAGGTDTQYF
TRBV11-3 | CASSLAAGGEYTF
TRBV7-9 | CASSLQGSTTEAFF
TRBV27 | CASSFGQLDGYTF
TRBV18 | CASSLVHDSKSSYNSPLHF
TRBV7-9 | CASSWAGGSYEQYF
TRBV27 | CASSPVTGSFAGYTF
TRBV27 | CASREVGSYNEQFF
TRBV10-3 | CAIGTSGSDEQFF
TRBV5-1 | CASSLGLAGGYNEQFF
TRBV28 | CASSSGTVSNYGYTF
TRBV3-1/TRBV3-2 | CASSFGQLNTEAFF
TRBV5-1 | CASSLGRKTNKGNEKLFF
TRBV5-4 | CASSFGGSSYNEQFF
TRBV14 | CASSQIRAGGNTIYF
TRBV7-2 | CASTQYSGSYNEQFF
TRBV4-1 | CASSQDYVSLSMGYTF
TRBV19 | CASSILNSPLHF
TRBV9 | CASSVGGGNAGNTIYF
TRBV7-2 | CASSPSGQGWYGYTF
TRBV10-1 | CASSGTHEGNQPQHF
TRBV4-2 | CASSVSGGARYNEQFF
TRBV2 | CASSPNLGGGHSDTEAFF
TRBV7-7 | CASSHDVAGGYNEQFF
TRBV19 | CASGTGEATEAFF
TRBV19 | CASEGNSNQPQHF
TRBV20-1 | CSRTDSYEQYF
TRBV20-1 | CSGGADHEQYF